Shown below are 8 T cell receptor beta chains from a single sample sequenced in a study of blood T cell repertoires in COVID-19. The table came from immunoSEQ multiplex PCR; TCRdb's copy has only in-frame clones and leaves some out. The sample shows 29,000 or so clones, over 75% of them seen only once. The source material was peripheral blood. Source of these receptors: a man aged 55-75 years with acute or convalescent COVID-19.

This clone was picked up a small number of times. V is TRBV30 and J is TRBJ2-1; possible D gene TRBD1, 6 bases. The CDR3 consists of 17 residues. Deletions cut 2 bases from V and 5 bases from J, with 22 bases between. CDR1 is GTSNPN and CDR2 is SVGIG in the germline V gene (reference sequence). Written as DNA, the CDR3 is TGTGCCTGGAGTACCTGGACAGCCAGGTCTGGGGACAATGAGCAGTTCTTC. Its translation is CAWSTWTARSGDNEQFF.

As to this clone: An end of the junction does not agree with germline; a read error may underlie this. The chain combines TRBV19 with TRBJ2-1; TRBD1 aligns across 8 bases. The CDR3 sequence is 15 residues long. Looked up from germline, CDR1 is LNHDA and CDR2 is SQIVND (reference sequence). CDR3 DNA sequence: TGTACCAGTAGTGACCGGGACAGGATTTACAATGAGCAGTTCTTC. This gives the protein CTSSDRDRIYNEQFF.

This chain joins TRBV24-1 and TRBJ1-1; weak D call: TRBD1 (5 bases). The CDR3 length is 14 residues. V was clipped by 4 bases and J by 6 bases, with 14 bases between them. The V gene's germline CDR1 is KGHDR and CDR2 SFDVKD. CDR3 sequence (DNA): TGTGCCACCAGTGAACACAGGTTTGAGGCTGAAGCTTTCTTT. This encodes CATSEHRFEAEAFF.

This sequence joins TRBV27 and TRBJ1-1, with D possibly TRBD1 on 6 matching bases. Germline CDR1 reads MNHEY; CDR2 reads SMNVEV (reference sequence). The CDR3 sequence is 13 residues long. The V end was cut by 6 bases, the J end by 6 bases, with 14 bases between. The CDR3 protein is CASSPTGWAEAFF. CDR3 DNA: TGTGCCAGCAGCCCCACAGGGTGGGCTGAAGCTTTCTTT.

The chain employs TRBV6-5 and TRBJ2-2; perhaps TRBD2 as D (5 bases). Per germline, CDR1 MNHEY and CDR2 SVGAGI. CDR3 size: 11 residues. The CDR3 DNA sequence: TGTCCCCCTCCGGGGACCGGGGAGCTGTTTTTT. Protein sequence: CPPPGTGELFF.

The rearrangement uses TRBV6-1 and TRBJ1-5; 9 bases fit TRBD1. The CDR3 runs to 16 residues. V shed 1 base and J 6 bases; nucleotides not matched to a gene: 7. Germline CDR1 MNHNS, CDR2 SASEGT. The DNA of the CDR3 is TGTGCCAGCAGTGAAGAACAGGGGGCGCCGGGTCAGCCCCAGCATTTT. It yields the protein CASSEEQGAPGQPQHF.

The V and J genes are TRBV12-3 or TRBV12-4 and TRBJ1-2; D call uncertain. Trimming left V 2 bases short and J 7 bases short, with 11 bases between. The CDR3 spans 13 residues. CDR3 sequence (DNA): TGTGCCAGCAGTTTAAGTCCCTGGCTTGGCTACACCTTC. It encodes CASSLSPWLGYTF.

The chain uses TRBV5-1 and TRBJ2-2; 8 bases fit TRBD2. CDR1 is SGHRS, CDR2 YFSETQ, per germline. CDR3 length: 15 residues. The J segment lost 7 bases and the V segment lost 3 bases, leaving 8 bases of the junction unmatched. In DNA form, the CDR3 reads TGCGCCAGCAGCTCAGTAGCGGGGTCGGGCGGGGAGCTGTTTTTT. Protein sequence: CASSSVAGSGGELFF.